This paragraph covers one T cell receptor (beta chain) sequence. Antigen: not known. As every portion of the isolated RNA was reverse transcribed, the sequencing read expressed TCRB transcripts. Assay used: immunoSEQ multiplex PCR; TCRdb lists only in-frame clones, some missing. The data contain hundreds of thousands of clones, roughly 12% of them singletons. The CDR3 is 14 amino acids. V was clipped by 1 base and J by 5 bases; unmatched bases: 6. The germline V gene encodes CDR1 GTSNPN and CDR2 SVGIG (reference sequence). This sample stems from a study of beta chain features in type 1 diabetes. Study conclusions and caveats: PCR may have favored shorter templates equally in patients and controls.

The sample was naive CD4+ T cells from blood. This sequence originates from a man in his late teens or twenties in good health. J is TRBJ2-5 and V is TRBV30; TRBD2 agrees at 8 bases. The CDR3 DNA sequence: TGTGCCTGGAGTGAGATGGGACTAGGGGAGACCCAGTACTTC. Translated, it gives CAWSEMGLGETQYF. The full variable domain, with the rest looked up from reference TRBV30 and TRBJ2-5, is SQTIHQWPATLVQPVGSPLSLECTVEGTSNPNLYWYRQAAGRGLQLLFYSVGIGQISSEVPQNLSASRPQDRQFILSSKKLLLSDSGFYLCAWSEMGLGETQYFGPGTRLLVL.